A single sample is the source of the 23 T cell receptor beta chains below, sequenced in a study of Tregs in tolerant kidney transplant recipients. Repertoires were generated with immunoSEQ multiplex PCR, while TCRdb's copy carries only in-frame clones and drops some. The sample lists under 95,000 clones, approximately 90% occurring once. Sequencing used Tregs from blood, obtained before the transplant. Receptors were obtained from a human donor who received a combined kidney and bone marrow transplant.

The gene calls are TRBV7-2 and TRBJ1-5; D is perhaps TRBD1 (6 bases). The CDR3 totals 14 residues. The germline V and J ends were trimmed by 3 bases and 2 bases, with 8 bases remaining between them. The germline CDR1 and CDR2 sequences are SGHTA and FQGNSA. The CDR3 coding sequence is TGTGCCAGCAGCTTTTCAGGGGGCAATCAGCCCCAGCATTTT. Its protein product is CASSFSGGNQPQHF. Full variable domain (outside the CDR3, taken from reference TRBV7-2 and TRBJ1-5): GAGVSQSPSNKVTEKGKDVELRCDPISGHTALYWYRQSLGQGLEFLIYFQGNSAPDKSGLPSDRFSAERTGGSVSTLTIQRTQQEDSAVYLCASSFSGGNQPQHFGDGTRLSIL.

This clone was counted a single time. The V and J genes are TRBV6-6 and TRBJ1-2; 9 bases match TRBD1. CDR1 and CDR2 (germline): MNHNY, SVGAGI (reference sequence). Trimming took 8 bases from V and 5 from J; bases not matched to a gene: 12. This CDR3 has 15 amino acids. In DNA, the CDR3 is TGTGCCAGCGCCCGGACAGGGGCAGGAGGTTATGGCTACACCTTC. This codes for CASARTGAGGYGYTF.

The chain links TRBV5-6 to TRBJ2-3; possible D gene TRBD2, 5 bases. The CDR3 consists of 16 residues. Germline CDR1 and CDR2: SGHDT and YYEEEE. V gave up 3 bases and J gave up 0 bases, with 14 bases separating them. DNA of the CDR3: TGTGCCAGCAGCTATCCAGGACTGGGAAGCACAGATACGCAGTATTTT. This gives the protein CASSYPGLGSTDTQYF.

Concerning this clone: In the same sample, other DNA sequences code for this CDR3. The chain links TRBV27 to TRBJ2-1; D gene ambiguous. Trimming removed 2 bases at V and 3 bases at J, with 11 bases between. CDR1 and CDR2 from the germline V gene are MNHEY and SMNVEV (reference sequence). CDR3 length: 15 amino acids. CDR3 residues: CASSLDRDFYNEQFF. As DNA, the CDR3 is TGTGCCAGCAGTTTAGACCGAGACTTCTACAATGAGCAGTTCTTC.

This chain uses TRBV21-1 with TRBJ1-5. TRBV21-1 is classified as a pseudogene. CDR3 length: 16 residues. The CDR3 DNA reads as TGTGCCAGCAGGCGACGGGGGAGATATAGCAATCAGCCCCAGCATTTT. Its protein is CASRRRGRYSNQPQHF.

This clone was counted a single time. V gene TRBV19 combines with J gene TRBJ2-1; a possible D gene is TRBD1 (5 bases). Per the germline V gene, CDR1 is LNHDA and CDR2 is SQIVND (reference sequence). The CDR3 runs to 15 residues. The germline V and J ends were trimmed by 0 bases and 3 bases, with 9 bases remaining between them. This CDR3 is CASSIERTNYNEQFF. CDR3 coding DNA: TGTGCCAGTAGTATAGAGAGGACAAACTACAATGAGCAGTTCTTC.

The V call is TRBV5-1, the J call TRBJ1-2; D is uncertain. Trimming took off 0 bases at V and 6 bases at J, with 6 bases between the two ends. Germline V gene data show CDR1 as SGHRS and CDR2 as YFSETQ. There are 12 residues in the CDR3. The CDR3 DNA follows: TGCGCCAGCAGCTTGGATGGGGATGGCTACACCTTC. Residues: CASSLDGDGYTF.

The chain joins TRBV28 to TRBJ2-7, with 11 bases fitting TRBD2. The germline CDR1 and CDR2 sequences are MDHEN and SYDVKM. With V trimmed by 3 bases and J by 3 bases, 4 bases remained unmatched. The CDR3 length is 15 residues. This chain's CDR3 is CASSLGLAGGYEQYF. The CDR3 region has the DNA TGTGCCAGCAGTTTGGGTCTAGCGGGAGGCTACGAGCAGTACTTC. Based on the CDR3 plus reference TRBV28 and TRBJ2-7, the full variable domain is DVKVTQSSRYLVKRTGEKVFLECVQDMDHENMFWYRQDPGLGLRLIYFSYDVKMKEKGDIPEGYSVSREKKERFSLILESASTNQTSMYLCASSLGLAGGYEQYFGPGTRLTVT.

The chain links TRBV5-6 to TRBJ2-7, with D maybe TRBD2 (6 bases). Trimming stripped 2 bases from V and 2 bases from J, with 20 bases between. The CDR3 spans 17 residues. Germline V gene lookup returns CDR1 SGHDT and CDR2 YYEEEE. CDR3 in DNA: TGTGCCAGCAGCTTACGGCGATCGGGACTGAAAACCTACGAGCAGTACTTC. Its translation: CASSLRRSGLKTYEQYF. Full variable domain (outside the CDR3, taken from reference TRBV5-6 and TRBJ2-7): DAGVTQSPTHLIKTRGQQVTLRCSPKSGHDTVSWYQQALGQGPQFIFQYYEEEERQRGNFPDRFSGHQFPNYSSELNVNALLLGDSALYLCASSLRRSGLKTYEQYFGPGTRLTVT.

DNA of the CDR3: TGTGCCACCAGCAGAGTGCGTCAGGCCGGGCGGGAGAAAGAGACCCAGTACTTC. It yields the protein CATSRVRQAGREKETQYF. This chain connects TRBV15 to TRBJ2-5; 7 bases line up with TRBD2. The germline V gene encodes CDR1 LNHNV and CDR2 YYDKDF (reference sequence). This CDR3 region has 18 residues. V lost 1 base, J lost 3 bases, and 14 bases stayed unmatched.

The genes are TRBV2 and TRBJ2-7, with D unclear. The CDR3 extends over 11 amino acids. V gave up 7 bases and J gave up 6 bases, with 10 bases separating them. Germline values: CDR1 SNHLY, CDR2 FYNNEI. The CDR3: CASTRRLEQYF. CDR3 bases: TGTGCCAGCACGAGGCGCCTCGAGCAGTACTTC.

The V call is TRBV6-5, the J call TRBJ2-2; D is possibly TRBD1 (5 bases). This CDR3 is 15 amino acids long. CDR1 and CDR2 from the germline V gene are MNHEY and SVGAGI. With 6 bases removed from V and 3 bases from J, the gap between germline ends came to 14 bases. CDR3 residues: CASRPQGFYTGELFF. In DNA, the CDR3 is TGTGCCAGCAGGCCCCAGGGATTCTACACCGGGGAGCTGTTTTTT.

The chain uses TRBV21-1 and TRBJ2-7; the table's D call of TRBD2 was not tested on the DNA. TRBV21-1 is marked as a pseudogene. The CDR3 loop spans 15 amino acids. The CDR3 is CASSNRRLLIYEQYF. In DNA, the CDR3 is TGTGCCAGCAGCAACCGGCGGTTGCTAATCTACGAGCAGTACTTC.

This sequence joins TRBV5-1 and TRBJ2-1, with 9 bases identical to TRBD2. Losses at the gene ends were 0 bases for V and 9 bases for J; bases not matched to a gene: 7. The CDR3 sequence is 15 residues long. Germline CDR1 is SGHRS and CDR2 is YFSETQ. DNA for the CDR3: TGCGCCAGCAGCTTGGCCGTTAGCGGGAGTACTGAGCAGTTCTTC. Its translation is CASSLAVSGSTEQFF.

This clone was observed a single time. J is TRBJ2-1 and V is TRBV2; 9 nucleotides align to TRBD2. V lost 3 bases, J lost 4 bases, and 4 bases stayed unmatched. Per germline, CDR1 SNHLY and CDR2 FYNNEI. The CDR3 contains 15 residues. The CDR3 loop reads CASSETSGLYNEQFF. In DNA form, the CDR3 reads TGTGCCAGCAGTGAGACTAGCGGACTTTACAATGAGCAGTTCTTC.

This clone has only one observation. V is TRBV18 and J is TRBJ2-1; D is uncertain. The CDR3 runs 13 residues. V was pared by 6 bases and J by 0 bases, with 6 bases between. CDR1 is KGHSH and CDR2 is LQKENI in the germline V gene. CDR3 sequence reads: CASSRSSYNEQFF. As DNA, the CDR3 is TGTGCCAGCTCCCGGAGCTCCTACAATGAGCAGTTCTTC.

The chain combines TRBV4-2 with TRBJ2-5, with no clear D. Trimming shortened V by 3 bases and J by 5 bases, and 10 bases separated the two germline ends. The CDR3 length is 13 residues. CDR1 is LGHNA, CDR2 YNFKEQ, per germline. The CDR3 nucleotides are TGTGCCAGCAGCCAGTCAGTACGGGAGACCCAGTACTTC. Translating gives CASSQSVRETQYF.

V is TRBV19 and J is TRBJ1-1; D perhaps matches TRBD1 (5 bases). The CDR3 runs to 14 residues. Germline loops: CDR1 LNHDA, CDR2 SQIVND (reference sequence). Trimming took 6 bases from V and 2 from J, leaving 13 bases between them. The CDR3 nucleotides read TGTGCCAGTAGCCCCAGGAGGGGAAACACTGAAGCTTTCTTT. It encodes CASSPRRGNTEAFF.

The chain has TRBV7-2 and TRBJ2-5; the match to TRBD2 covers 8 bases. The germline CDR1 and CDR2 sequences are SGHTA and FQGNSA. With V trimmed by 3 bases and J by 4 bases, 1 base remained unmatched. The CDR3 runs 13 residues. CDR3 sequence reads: CASSFGLAETQYF. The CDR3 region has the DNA TGTGCCAGCAGCTTTGGACTAGCAGAGACCCAGTACTTC.

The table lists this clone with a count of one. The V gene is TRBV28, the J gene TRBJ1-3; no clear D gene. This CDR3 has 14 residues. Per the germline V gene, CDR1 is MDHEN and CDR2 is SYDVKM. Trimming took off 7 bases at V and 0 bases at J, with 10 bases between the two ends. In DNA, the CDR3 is TGTGCCAGCAATAGGGATACCTCTGGAAACACCATATATTTT. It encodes CASNRDTSGNTIYF.

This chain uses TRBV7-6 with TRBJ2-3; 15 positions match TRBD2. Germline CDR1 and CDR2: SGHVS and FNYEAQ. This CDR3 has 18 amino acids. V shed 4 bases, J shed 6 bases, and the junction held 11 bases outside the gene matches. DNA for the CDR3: TGTGCCAGCAGCTCCGAGGGACTAGCGGGAGGACGTACCGATACGCAGTATTTT. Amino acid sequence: CASSSEGLAGGRTDTQYF.

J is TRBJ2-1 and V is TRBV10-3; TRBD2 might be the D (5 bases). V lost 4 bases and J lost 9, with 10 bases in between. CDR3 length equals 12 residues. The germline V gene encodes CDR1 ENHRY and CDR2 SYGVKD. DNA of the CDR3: TGTGCCATCAGTGTGGTAGAGGGTGAGCAGTTCTTC. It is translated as CAISVVEGEQFF.

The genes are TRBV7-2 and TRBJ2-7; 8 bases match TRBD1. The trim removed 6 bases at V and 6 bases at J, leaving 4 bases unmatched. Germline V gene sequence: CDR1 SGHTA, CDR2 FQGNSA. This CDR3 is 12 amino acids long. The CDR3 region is CASRRQGREQYF. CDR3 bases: TGTGCCAGCAGACGACAGGGGCGCGAGCAGTACTTC.